The present T cell receptor (beta chain) was sequenced within a study of identical twins. This clonotype occurred a few times. Trimming removed 5 bases from V and 3 bases from J, with 19 bases in between. This CDR3 spans 16 amino acids. From germline, CDR1 is SGHTA and CDR2 FQGTGA. TCRdb re-analysed the 5' RACE reads in MiXCR, keeping a single row per CDR3 protein. The table lists just over 450,000 distinct CDR3 sequences, over 12% of them singletons. These same data were also listed under a study on yellow fever vaccine responses in identical twins.

The receptor's source is a woman under 30 in good health. The sequencing input was CD4+ T cells sorted from blood. The rearrangement uses TRBV7-3 and TRBJ1-1; D might be TRBD1 (5 bases). The CDR3 sequence is CASSPHPQAGDTEAFF. The CDR3 DNA follows: TGTGCCAGCAGCCCACATCCCCAGGCGGGGGACACTGAAGCTTTCTTT.